Listed below are T cell receptor beta chains from one sample, sequenced in a study of T cells in Graves' hyperthyroidism and ophthalmopathy. TCRdb re-analysed the multiplex PCR reads in MiXCR, keeping a single row per CDR3 protein. In the table there are approximately 500,000 distinct CDR3 sequences, more than 45% of which are singletons. The specimen was peripheral blood or thyroid tissue (not recorded which). Every receptor here comes from a woman aged 18-35 years with Graves' hyperthyroidism. The CDR3 runs from the conserved cysteine through the conserved F or W. A D gene is named only where the DNA matches it firmly. For some rows the clone size is stated as once, few or many, or as a class when expanded; others skip it.

j_call clone_size v_call d_call cdr3_nt cdr3_aa
TRBJ1-2 many TRBV5-1 NA TGCGCCAGCAGCTCTTCTTGGAGCCAGAATGGCTACACCTTC CASSSSWSQNGYTF
TRBJ2-5 once TRBV2 NA TGTGCCAGCAGGGGGGCGGGACTCCCTCAAGAGACCCAGTACTTC CASRGAGLPQETQYF
TRBJ2-7 NA TRBV6-5 NA TGTGCCAGCACAAGAACAGAGGGCGGAAATTCCGAGCAGTACTTC CASTRTEGGNSEQYF
TRBJ1-5 many TRBV12-3/TRBV12-4 NA TGTGCCAGCAGTCCGCCGCGGGACCATATAGTCAGCAATCAGCCCCAGCATTTT CASSPPRDHIVSNQPQHF
TRBJ1-6 NA TRBV11-1 NA TGTGCCAGCAGCTTAGTGGGGGGCGCTTCACCCCTCCACTTT CASSLVGGASPLHF
TRBJ1-6 many TRBV10-3 NA TGTGCCATCAGCCTTGAGGGGAGAAATTCACCCCTCCACTTT CAISLEGRNSPLHF
TRBJ2-7 NA TRBV18 TRBD2 TGTGCCAGCTCGTCCGGGACTAGCGGGAGACTACCCTACGAGCAGTACTTC CASSSGTSGRLPYEQYF
TRBJ1-5 many TRBV2 NA TGTGCCAGCAGTGAAGCCGTAGAGCCCCAGCATTTT CASSEAVEPQHF
TRBJ2-2 NA TRBV14 TRBD2 TGTGCCAGCAGCCCAAATCTAGCGGGAAACACCGGGGAGCTGTTTTTT CASSPNLAGNTGELFF
TRBJ1-5 many TRBV7-3 NA TGTGCCAGCAGCCCGGCCTGGGGGCAGCCCCAGCATTTT CASSPAWGQPQHF
TRBJ1-1 once TRBV10-3 NA TGTGCCATCAGTGATCAGCCCACTGAAGCTTTCTTT CAISDQPTEAFF
TRBJ2-2 NA TRBV29-1 TRBD2 TGCAGCGTTCTAGCGGGCGAGCTGTTTTTT CSVLAGELFF
TRBJ2-5 many TRBV12-3/TRBV12-4 TRBD1 TGTGCCAGCAGTTTTGGGACAGGGGGCTCGGAGACCCAGTACTTC CASSFGTGGSETQYF
TRBJ2-5 NA TRBV20-1 TRBD2 TGCAGTGCGTTACTAGCGGCCAGGCGGTACTTC CSALLAARRYF
TRBJ2-5 many TRBV7-9 TRBD1 TGTGCCAGCAGCTTAGATCCAGGGGGCGAAGAGACCCAGTACTTC CASSLDPGGEETQYF
TRBJ1-1 NA TRBV5-4 TRBD1 TGTGCCAGCAATCCGGGACAGGGAAACACTGAAGCTTTCTTT CASNPGQGNTEAFF
TRBJ1-1 many TRBV5-1 NA TGCGCCAGCGGATTGGACGCCATAAACACTGAAGCTTTCTTT CASGLDAINTEAFF
TRBJ1-4 NA TRBV4-1 TRBD1 TGCGCCAGCAGCTCTATGGGGTCCGGGACAGGAAATGAAAAACTGTTTTTT CASSSMGSGTGNEKLFF
TRBJ2-3 NA TRBV6-2/TRBV6-3 NA TGTGCCAGCAGTTACATGGGGAAAGCAGATACGCAGTATTTT CASSYMGKADTQYF
TRBJ1-5 NA TRBV20-1 TRBD1 TGCAGTGCGCCGACAGGGGGCGGTCGGCCCCAGCATTTT CSAPTGGGRPQHF
TRBJ1-2 many TRBV4-3 NA TGCGCCAGCAGCCAAGAGACCGCGACCCCAAACTATGGCTACACCTTC CASSQETATPNYGYTF
TRBJ1-1 many TRBV2 NA TGTGCCTCTATTCTTCGCGCGGTGAACACTGAAGCTTTCTTT CASILRAVNTEAFF
TRBJ1-1 NA TRBV6-4 NA TGTGCCAGCAGTGATGGGGGGCGCGAGGTAGCTTTCTTT CASSDGGREVAFF
TRBJ1-5 many TRBV19 TRBD1 TGTGCCAGTAGTCCCCGGGACAGGGCGAGCAATCAGCCCCAGCATTTT CASSPRDRASNQPQHF
TRBJ2-5 many TRBV29-1 TRBD2 TGCAGCGTTGAAAGAACTAGCGGGAGGCCCCAAGAGACCCAGTACTTC CSVERTSGRPQETQYF
TRBJ2-5 once TRBV2 TRBD1 TGTGCCAGCAGTGGGACAGGGGGTCAAGAGACCCAGTACTTC CASSGTGGQETQYF
TRBJ2-3 NA TRBV7-6 TRBD2 TGTGCCAGCAGCTTAATGGTGACTAGCGGCACAGATACGCAGTATTTT CASSLMVTSGTDTQYF
TRBJ2-2 NA TRBV7-2 NA TGTGCCAGCAGCTTAGACGGTTCCGTGGGGGAGCTGTTTTTT CASSLDGSVGELFF
TRBJ2-1 few TRBV15 TRBD2 TGTGCCACCAGCAGAGAAGGGACTAGCGGGAACAATGAGCAGTTCTTC CATSREGTSGNNEQFF
TRBJ1-6 NA TRBV2 NA TGTGCCAGCAGTGACGCTTGGGGGTTTCGTCTCCACTTT CASSDAWGFRLHF
TRBJ1-1 few TRBV11-3 NA TGTGCCAGCAGCCCCGACCCGGGGTGGGGCACTGAAGCTTTCTTT CASSPDPGWGTEAFF
TRBJ2-3 NA TRBV6-6 NA TGTGCCAGCAGTTTATCCCGGTCGGGGACAGATACGCAGTATTTT CASSLSRSGTDTQYF
TRBJ2-3 NA TRBV14 TRBD2 TGTGCCAGCAGCCAAGGCGCCGGGACTAGCGGGAGTACGCAGTATTTT CASSQGAGTSGSTQYF
TRBJ1-1 many TRBV7-2 TRBD1 TGTGCCAGCAGCTTACTCAACGACAGGGGGGGGAACACTGAAGCTTTCTTT CASSLLNDRGGNTEAFF
TRBJ2-7 many TRBV15 NA TGTGCCACCAGCGGGGGGTCGGGAGAGTCCTACGAGCAGTACTTC CATSGGSGESYEQYF
TRBJ2-7 many TRBV25-1 NA TGTGCCAGCTTCGATTGGGGGGGCCCGGTCGAGCAGTACTTC CASFDWGGPVEQYF